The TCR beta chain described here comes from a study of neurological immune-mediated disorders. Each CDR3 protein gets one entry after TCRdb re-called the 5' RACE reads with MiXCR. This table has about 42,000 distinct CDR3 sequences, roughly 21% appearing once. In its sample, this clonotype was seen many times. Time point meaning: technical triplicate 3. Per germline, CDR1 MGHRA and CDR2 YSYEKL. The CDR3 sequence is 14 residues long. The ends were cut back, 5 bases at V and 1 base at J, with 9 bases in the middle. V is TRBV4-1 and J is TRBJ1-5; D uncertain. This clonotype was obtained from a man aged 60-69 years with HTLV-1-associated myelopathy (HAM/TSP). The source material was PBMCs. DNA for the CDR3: TGCGCCAGCAGCTACAGCCGCAGCAATCAGCCCCAGCATTTT. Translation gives CASSYSRSNQPQHF.